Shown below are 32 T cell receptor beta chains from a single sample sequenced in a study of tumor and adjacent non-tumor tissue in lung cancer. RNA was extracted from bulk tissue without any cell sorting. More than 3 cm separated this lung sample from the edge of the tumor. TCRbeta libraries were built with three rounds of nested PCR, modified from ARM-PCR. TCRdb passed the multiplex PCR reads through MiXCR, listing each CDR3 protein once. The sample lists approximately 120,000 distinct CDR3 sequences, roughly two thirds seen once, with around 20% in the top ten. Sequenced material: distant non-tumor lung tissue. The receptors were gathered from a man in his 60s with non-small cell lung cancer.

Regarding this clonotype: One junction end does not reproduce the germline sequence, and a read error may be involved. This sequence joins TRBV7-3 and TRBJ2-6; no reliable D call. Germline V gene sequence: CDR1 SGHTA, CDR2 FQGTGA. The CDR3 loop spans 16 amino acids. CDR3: CTSSLQPPSGANVLTF. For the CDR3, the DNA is TGTACCAGCAGCTTACAACCCCCCTCTGGGGCCAACGTCCTGACTTTC.

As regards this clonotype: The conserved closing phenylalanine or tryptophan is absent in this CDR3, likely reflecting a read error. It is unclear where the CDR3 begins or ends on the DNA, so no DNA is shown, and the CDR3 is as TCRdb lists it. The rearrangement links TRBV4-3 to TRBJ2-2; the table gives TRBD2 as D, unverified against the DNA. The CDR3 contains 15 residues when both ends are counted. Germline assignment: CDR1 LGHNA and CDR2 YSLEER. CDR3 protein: CASSQDPRFTGELFL.

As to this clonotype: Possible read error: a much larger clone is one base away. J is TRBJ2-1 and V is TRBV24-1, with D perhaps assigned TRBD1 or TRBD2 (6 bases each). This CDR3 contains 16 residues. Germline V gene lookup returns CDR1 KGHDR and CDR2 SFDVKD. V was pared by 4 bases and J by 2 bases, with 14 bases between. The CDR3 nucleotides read TGTGCCACCAGTGAGGGCGGGACAAGGGCCTACAATGAGCAGTTCTTC. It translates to CATSEGGTRAYNEQFF.

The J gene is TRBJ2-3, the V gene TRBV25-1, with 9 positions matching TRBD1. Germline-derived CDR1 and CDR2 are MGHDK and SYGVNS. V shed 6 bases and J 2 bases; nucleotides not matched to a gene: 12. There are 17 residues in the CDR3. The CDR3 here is CASSPSGGQGYTDTQYF. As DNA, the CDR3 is TGTGCCAGCAGCCCCTCTGGGGGACAGGGCTACACAGATACGCAGTATTTT.

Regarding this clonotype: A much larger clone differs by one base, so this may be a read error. CDR3 coding DNA: TGTGCCTGGAGTATACGGGTTTCCTACGAGCAGTACTTC. This encodes CAWSIRVSYEQYF. This chain connects TRBV30 to TRBJ2-7; D unclear. This CDR3 spans 13 amino acids. V was shortened by 2 bases and J by 1 base, with 9 bases between the two germline ends. Germline V CDR1 and CDR2: GTSNPN, SVGIG (reference sequence).

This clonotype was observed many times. The CDR3 region has the DNA TGTGCCATCAGTGACAACAAAAACTATGGCTACACCTTC. It translates to CAISDNKNYGYTF. The chain combines TRBV10-3 with TRBJ1-2; D gene ambiguous. This CDR3 is built from 13 residues. Per germline, CDR1 ENHRY and CDR2 SYGVKD. V was clipped by 3 bases and J by 2 bases, with 7 bases between them.

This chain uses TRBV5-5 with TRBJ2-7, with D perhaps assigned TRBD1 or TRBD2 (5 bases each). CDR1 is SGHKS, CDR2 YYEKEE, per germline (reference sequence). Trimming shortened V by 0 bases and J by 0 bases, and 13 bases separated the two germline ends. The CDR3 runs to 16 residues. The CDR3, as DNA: TGTGCCAGCAGCTTGGACTGGACGGGGCCCTCCTACGAGCAGTACTTC. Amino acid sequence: CASSLDWTGPSYEQYF.

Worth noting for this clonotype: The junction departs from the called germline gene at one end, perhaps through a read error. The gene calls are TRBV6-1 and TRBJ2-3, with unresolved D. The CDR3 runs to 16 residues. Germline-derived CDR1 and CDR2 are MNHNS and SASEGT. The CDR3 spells CASGENDRRRPDTRYF. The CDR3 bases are TGTGCCAGCGGTGAAAACGACCGGCGGCGACCAGATACGCGGTATTTT.

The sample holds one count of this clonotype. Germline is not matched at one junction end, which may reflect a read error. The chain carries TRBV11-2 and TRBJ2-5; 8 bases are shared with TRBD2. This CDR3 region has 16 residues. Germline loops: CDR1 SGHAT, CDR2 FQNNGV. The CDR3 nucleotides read TGCGCCAGCAGCATAGGGAGTGGCGGGAGGCAAGAGACCCAGTACTTC. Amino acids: CASSIGSGGRQETQYF.

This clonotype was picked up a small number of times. CDR3 in amino acids: CASSESLDRVTDTQYF. In DNA form, the CDR3 reads TGTGCCAGCAGTGAATCTTTGGACAGGGTAACAGATACGCAGTATTTT. The chain recombines TRBV6-4 with TRBJ2-3, with 8 bases matching TRBD1. CDR1 is MRHNA and CDR2 is SNTAGT in the germline V gene. The length of the CDR3 is 16 residues. The trim removed 3 bases at V and 3 bases at J, leaving 8 bases unmatched.

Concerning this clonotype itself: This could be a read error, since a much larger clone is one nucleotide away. The CDR3 DNA reads TGCAGTGCTATACCCGGTTCGTCCTACGAGCAGTGCTTC. Its translation is CSAIPGSSYEQCF. V and J are TRBV20-1 and TRBJ2-7; D is uncertain. The germline gives CDR1 DFQATT, CDR2 SNEGSKA (reference sequence). The CDR3 is 13 amino acids.

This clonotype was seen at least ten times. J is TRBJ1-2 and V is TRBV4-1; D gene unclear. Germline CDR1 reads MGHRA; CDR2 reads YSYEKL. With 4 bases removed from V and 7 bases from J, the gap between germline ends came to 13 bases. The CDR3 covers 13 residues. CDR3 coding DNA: TGCGCCAGCAGCCTTCGGCTCTATGCTGGCTACACCTTC. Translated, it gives CASSLRLYAGYTF.

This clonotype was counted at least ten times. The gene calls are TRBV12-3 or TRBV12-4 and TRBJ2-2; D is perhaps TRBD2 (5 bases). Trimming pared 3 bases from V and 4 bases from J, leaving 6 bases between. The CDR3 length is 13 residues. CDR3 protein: CASSFTSTGELFF. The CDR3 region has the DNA TGTGCCAGCAGTTTCACTAGCACCGGGGAGCTGTTTTTT.

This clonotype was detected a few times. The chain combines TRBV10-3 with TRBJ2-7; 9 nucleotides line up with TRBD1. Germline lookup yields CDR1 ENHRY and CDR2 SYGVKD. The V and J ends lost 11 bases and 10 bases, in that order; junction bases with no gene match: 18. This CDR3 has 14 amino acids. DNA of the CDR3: TGTGCCTCAAGAAAGGGGGACAGGGAGGGCGATCAGTACTTC. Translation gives CASRKGDREGDQYF.

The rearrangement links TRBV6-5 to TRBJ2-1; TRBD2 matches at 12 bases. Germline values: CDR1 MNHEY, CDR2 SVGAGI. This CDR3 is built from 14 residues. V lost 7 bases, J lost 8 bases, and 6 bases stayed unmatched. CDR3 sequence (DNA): TGTGCCAGCATGACTAGCGGGAGTAGTTATGAGCAGTTCTTC. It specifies CASMTSGSSYEQFF.

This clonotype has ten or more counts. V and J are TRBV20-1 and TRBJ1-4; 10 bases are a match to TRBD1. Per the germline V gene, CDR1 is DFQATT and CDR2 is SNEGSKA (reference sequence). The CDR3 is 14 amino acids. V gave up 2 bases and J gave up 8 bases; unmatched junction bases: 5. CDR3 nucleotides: TGCAGTGCTAGATCGGGACAGGGGAGGGAAAAACTGTTTTTT. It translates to CSARSGQGREKLFF.

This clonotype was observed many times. The CDR3, as DNA: TGTGCCAGCAGCCGAGCAGGTTCTGGAAACACCATATATTTT. This encodes CASSRAGSGNTIYF. This chain connects TRBV12-3 or TRBV12-4 to TRBJ1-3; the D is unclear. With 6 bases removed from V and 1 base from J, the gap between germline ends came to 10 bases. The CDR3 is 14 amino acids.

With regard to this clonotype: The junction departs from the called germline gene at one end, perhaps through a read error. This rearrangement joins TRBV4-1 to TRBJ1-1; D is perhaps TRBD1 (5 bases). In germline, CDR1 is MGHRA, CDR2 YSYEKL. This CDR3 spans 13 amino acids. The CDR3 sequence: CASREAMDTEAFF. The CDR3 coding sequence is TGCGCCAGCAGGGAGGCCATGGACACTGAGGCTTTCTTT.

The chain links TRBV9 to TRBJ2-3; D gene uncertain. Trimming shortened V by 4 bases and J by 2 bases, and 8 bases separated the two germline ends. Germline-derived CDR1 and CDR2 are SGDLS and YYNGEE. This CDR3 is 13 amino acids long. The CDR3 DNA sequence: TGTGCCAGCAGCCCCTCCATCACAGATACGCAGTATTTT. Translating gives CASSPSITDTQYF.

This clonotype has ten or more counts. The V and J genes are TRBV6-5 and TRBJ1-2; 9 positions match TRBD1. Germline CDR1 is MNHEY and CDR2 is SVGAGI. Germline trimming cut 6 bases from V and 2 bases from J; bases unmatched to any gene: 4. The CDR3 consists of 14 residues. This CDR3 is CASSEDRGNYGYTF. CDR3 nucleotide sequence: TGTGCCAGCAGCGAGGACAGGGGAAACTATGGCTACACCTTC.

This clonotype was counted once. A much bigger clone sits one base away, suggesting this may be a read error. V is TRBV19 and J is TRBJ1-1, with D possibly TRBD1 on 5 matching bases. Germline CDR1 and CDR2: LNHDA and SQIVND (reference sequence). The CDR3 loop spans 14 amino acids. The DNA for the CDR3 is TGTGTCAGTAGTTTCGGACACCAGAACACTGAAGCTTTCTTT. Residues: CVSSFGHQNTEAFF.

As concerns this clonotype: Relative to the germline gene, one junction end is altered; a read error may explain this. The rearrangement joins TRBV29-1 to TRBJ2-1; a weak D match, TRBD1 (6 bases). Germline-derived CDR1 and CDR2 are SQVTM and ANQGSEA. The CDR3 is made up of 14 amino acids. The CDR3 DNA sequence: TGCGGCGTCGCTTTCAGACAGGTTGGCAATGAGCAGTTCTTC. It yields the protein CGVAFRQVGNEQFF.

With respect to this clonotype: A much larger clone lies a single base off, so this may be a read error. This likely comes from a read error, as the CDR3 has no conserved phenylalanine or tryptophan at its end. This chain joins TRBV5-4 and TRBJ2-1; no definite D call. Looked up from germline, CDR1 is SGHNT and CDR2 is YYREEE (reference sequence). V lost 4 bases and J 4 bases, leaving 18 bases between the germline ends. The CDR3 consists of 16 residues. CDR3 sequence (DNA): TGTGCCAGCAGCCTAGGAGCCCCGGGTGGGTACAATGAGCAGTTCCTC. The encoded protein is CASSLGAPGGYNEQFL.

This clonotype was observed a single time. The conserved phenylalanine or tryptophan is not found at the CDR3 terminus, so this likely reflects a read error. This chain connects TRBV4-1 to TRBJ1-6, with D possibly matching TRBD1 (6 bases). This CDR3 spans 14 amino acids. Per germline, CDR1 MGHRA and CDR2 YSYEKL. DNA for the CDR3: TGCGCCGGCAGCACGACAGGAAATAATTCACCCCTCCACTCT. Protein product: CAGSTTGNNSPLHS.

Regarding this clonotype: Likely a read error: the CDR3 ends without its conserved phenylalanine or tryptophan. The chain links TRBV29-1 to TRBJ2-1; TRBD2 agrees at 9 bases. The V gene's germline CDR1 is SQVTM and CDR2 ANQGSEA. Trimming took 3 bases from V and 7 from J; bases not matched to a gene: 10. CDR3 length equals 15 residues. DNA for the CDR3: TGCAGCGTTGATGGGTTAGCGGGAGCCGGTAATGAGCAGTTCATG. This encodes CSVDGLAGAGNEQFM.

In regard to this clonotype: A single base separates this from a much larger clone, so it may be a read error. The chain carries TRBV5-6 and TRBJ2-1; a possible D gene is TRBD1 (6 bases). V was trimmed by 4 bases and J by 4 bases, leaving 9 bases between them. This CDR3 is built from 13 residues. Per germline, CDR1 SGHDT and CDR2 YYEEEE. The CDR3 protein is CASSMTGYNEQFF. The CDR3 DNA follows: TGTGCCAGCAGCATGACAGGTTACAATGAGCAGTTCTTC.

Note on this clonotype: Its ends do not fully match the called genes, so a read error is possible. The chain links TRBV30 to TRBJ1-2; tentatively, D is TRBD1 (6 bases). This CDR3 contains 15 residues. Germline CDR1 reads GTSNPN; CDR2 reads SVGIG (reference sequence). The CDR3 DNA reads TGTGCCTGGAGAGACCCCCGCAGGACAGTTTATGGCTACAGCTTC. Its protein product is CAWRDPRRTVYGYSF. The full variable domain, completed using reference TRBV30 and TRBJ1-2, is SQTIHQWPATLVQPVGSPLSLECTVEGTSNPNLYWYRQAAGRGLQLLFYSVGIGQISSEVPQNLSASRPQDRQFILSSKKLLLSDSGFYLCAWRDPRRTVYGYSFGSGTRLTVV.

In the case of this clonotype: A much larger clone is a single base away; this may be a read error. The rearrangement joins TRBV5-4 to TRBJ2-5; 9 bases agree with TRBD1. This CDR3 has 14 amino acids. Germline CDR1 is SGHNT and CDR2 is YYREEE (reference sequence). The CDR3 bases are TGTGCCAGCATCAGGGACAGGGACCAAGAGAACCAGTACTTC. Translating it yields CASIRDRDQENQYF.

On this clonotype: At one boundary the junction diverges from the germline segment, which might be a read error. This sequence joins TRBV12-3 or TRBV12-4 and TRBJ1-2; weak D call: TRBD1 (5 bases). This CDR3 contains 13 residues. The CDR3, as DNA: TGTGCCAGCAGTTTAAGGGACGGCTATGACTACACCTTC. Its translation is CASSLRDGYDYTF.

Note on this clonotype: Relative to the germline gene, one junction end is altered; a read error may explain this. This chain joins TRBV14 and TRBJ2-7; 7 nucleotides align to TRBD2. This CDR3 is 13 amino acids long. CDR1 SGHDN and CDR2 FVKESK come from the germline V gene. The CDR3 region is CASSRGEGYERYF. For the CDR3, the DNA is TGTGCCAGCAGCCGCGGGGAGGGTTACGAGCGGTACTTC.

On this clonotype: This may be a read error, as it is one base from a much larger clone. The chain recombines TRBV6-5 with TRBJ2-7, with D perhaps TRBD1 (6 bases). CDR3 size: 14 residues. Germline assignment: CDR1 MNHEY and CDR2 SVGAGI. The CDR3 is CTSSQTGPSYEQYF. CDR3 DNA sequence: TGTACCAGCAGCCAGACAGGACCCTCCTACGAGCAGTACTTC.

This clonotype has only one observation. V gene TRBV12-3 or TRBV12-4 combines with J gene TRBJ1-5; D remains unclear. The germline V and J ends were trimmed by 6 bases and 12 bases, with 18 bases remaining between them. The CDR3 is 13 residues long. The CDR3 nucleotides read TGTGCCAGCAGATTCGACGACAATCAGGTCCAGCATTTT. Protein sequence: CASRFDDNQVQHF.